This T cell receptor beta chain stems from a study of T cells in localized non-small cell lung cancer. Study-wide results and caveats: A median of around 58 clones ranked among the top 100 in tumor appeared in adjacent lung.

Notes on this clone: Its antigen is undetermined.

CDR1 and CDR2 (germline): MNHNY, SVGAGI (reference sequence). Trimming took off 7 bases at V and 11 bases at J, with 18 bases between the two ends. The CDR3 is made up of 14 amino acids. Assay: immunoSEQ multiplex PCR; the TCRdb copy retains only in-frame clones and omits some. The table shows 30,000 to 45,000 clones, with roughly 89% occurring only once. This chain connects TRBV6-6 to TRBJ1-6, with a possible D match to TRBD1 (6 bases). The TCR originated in a woman aged 35 to 70 with stage I lung adenocarcinoma. The source material was peripheral blood, sampled before any cancer treatment. The CDR3: CASIPADRSTPLHF. For the CDR3, the DNA is TGTGCCAGCATCCCCGCCGACAGGTCGACACCCCTCCACTTT.